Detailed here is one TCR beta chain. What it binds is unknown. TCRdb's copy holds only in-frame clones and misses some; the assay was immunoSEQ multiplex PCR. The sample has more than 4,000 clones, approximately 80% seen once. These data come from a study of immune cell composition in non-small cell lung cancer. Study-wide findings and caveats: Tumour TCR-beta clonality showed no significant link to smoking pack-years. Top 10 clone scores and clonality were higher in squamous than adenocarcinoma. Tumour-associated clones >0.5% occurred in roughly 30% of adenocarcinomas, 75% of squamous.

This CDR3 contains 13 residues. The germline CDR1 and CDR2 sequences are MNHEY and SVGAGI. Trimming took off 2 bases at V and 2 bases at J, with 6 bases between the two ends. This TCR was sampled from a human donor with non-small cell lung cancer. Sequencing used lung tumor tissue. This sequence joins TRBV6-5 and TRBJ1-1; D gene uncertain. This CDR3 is CASSYGSNTEAFF. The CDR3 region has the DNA TGTGCCAGCAGTTACGGCAGCAACACTGAAGCTTTCTTT.